The rows below give T cell receptor beta chains drawn from one sample of a study of shared clonotypes between healthy human individuals. This table comes from immunoSEQ multiplex PCR, and its TCRdb copy is limited to in-frame clones, with some not included. The sample holds some 680,000 clones, 73% seen once. What was sequenced was memory CD4+ T cells sorted from blood. The source of these receptors is a woman aged 25 to 39 in good health. Each CDR3 is given with its conserved first and last residue. A D gene is named only where the DNA matches it firmly.

TRBJ2-1 TRBV5-4 - TGTGCCAGCAGCTTGGCAGGGGGGACCTACAATGAGCAGTTCTTC CASSLAGGTYNEQFF
TRBJ2-1 TRBV27 - TGTGCCAGCAGTCCAGTACTAGCAGGGCACAATGAGCAGTTCTTC CASSPVLAGHNEQFF
TRBJ1-4 TRBV5-1 - TGCGCCAGCAGCTTGGGGCAGACCGCAACTAATGAAAAACTGTTTTTT CASSLGQTATNEKLFF
TRBJ1-5 TRBV28 - TGTGCCAGCCGCAATCAAGGGTCCAAGAACCAGCCCCAGCATTTT CASRNQGSKNQPQHF
TRBJ2-1 TRBV11-3 - TGTGCCAGCAGCTTAGATGGCTCGTACAATGAGCAGTTCTTC CASSLDGSYNEQFF
TRBJ2-2 TRBV6-6 TRBD1 TGTGCCAGCAGTTTACAGGGGGCGCAGGGCACCGGGGAGCTGTTTTTT CASSLQGAQGTGELFF
TRBJ1-2 TRBV7-9 TRBD1 TGTGCCAGCAGCCTCGAACAGGGGTATGGCTACACCTTC CASSLEQGYGYTF
TRBJ2-1 TRBV7-6 TRBD2 TGTGCCAGCAGCCAATCTGTGGGGGGGTACAATGAGCAGTTCTTC CASSQSVGGYNEQFF
TRBJ2-5 TRBV20-1 - TGCAGTGCTAGTTACCGGGAGACCCAGTACTTC CSASYRETQYF
TRBJ2-1 TRBV7-3 TRBD1 TGTGCCAGCAGCATAACAGGGGGTTACAATGAGCAGTTCTTC CASSITGGYNEQFF